The next 8 T cell receptor beta chains were all read from a single sample in a study of shared clonotypes between healthy human individuals (dated by TCRdb to 2019 to 2021). Library method: the immunoSEQ multiplex PCR assay. Held by TCRdb, this immuneACCESS table contains in-frame sequences only and omits some clones. Under half of the omission traces to an unresolved V gene where checked; the cause of the rest is unknown. Across this sample there are hundreds of thousands of clones, with less than 80% seen only once. The biggest ten clones account for 10% to 15% of the sample. Sequencing was performed on PBMCs. Every receptor here comes from a woman aged 35 to 49 in good health. Some clones in this sample may be carry-over from other donors' samples.

The rearrangement uses TRBV5-1 and TRBJ2-3; TRBD1 matches at 9 bases. This CDR3 has 15 residues. In germline, CDR1 is SGHRS, CDR2 YFSETQ. Losses at the gene ends were 0 bases for V and 3 bases for J; bases not matched to a gene: 2. The CDR3 reads CASSLAGTGTDTQYF. CDR3 nucleotide sequence: TGCGCCAGCAGCTTGGCCGGGACAGGGACAGATACGCAGTATTTT.

The chain uses TRBV6-6 and TRBJ2-7; no clear D gene. Germline V gene data show CDR1 as MNHNY and CDR2 as SVGAGI (reference sequence). The length of the CDR3 is 11 residues. V gave up 6 bases and J gave up 1 base, with 4 bases separating them. The CDR3 bases are TGTGCCAGCAGGCGGTCCTACGAGCAGTACTTC. It encodes CASRRSYEQYF.

This chain uses TRBV28 with TRBJ1-1, with 8 bases identical to TRBD1. The CDR3 consists of 12 residues. Germline V gene sequence: CDR1 MDHEN, CDR2 SYDVKM. J lost 8 bases, V lost 7 bases, and 6 bases had no gene match. CDR3 sequence (DNA): TGTGCCAGCATGCCCTGGACAGGGGAAGCTTTCTTT. Amino acids: CASMPWTGEAFF.

The rearrangement links TRBV6-6 to TRBJ2-2; the D gene could be TRBD1 or TRBD2 (5 bases each). Germline V gives CDR1 MNHNY, CDR2 SVGAGI (reference sequence). The CDR3 is 15 amino acids. Trimming pared 4 bases from V and 6 bases from J, leaving 15 bases between. CDR3 region: CASSSLGPLAGELFF. The CDR3 DNA reads TGTGCCAGCAGTTCTTTGGGACCCTTGGCCGGGGAGCTGTTTTTT.

This clone showed up just once. The CDR3 sequence: CASSTSGNQETQYF. The CDR3 region has the DNA TGTGCCAGCAGCACTAGCGGGAACCAAGAGACCCAGTACTTC. The J gene is TRBJ2-5, the V gene TRBV7-3; 10 bases are shared with TRBD2. CDR3 length: 14 residues. V was pared by 5 bases and J by 0 bases, with 0 bases of the junction left unmatched. CDR1 is SGHTA and CDR2 is FQGTGA in the germline V gene.

The V call is TRBV18, the J call TRBJ2-7; weak D call: TRBD1 (6 bases). Germline V lookup: CDR1 KGHSH, CDR2 LQKENI. V was pared by 4 bases and J by 0 bases, with 10 bases between. The CDR3 is made up of 14 amino acids. CDR3 DNA sequence: TGTGCCAGCTCACTCGACAGGAACTCCTACGAGCAGTACTTC. It is translated as CASSLDRNSYEQYF.

This chain uses TRBV28 with TRBJ2-5, with D possibly matching TRBD2 (6 bases). Gene TRBJ2-7 matches the end of the DNA better, so the J call may be wrong. The CDR3 is 17 amino acids. Germline CDR1 reads MDHEN; CDR2 reads SYDVKM. Written as DNA, the CDR3 is TGTGCCAGCAGTTTATGCGTCCAGGGAGGAGATACGGGCGAGCAGTACTTC. It translates to CASSLCVQGGDTGEQYF.

The V gene is TRBV21-1, the J gene TRBJ2-7; TRBD2, as called in the table, went unchecked against the DNA. TRBV21-1 is described as a pseudogene. This CDR3 spans 16 amino acids. As DNA, the CDR3 is TGTGCCAGCAGCAAGTCTCCCAGCGGGGAATCCTACGAGCAGTACTTC. Protein: CASSKSPSGESYEQYF.